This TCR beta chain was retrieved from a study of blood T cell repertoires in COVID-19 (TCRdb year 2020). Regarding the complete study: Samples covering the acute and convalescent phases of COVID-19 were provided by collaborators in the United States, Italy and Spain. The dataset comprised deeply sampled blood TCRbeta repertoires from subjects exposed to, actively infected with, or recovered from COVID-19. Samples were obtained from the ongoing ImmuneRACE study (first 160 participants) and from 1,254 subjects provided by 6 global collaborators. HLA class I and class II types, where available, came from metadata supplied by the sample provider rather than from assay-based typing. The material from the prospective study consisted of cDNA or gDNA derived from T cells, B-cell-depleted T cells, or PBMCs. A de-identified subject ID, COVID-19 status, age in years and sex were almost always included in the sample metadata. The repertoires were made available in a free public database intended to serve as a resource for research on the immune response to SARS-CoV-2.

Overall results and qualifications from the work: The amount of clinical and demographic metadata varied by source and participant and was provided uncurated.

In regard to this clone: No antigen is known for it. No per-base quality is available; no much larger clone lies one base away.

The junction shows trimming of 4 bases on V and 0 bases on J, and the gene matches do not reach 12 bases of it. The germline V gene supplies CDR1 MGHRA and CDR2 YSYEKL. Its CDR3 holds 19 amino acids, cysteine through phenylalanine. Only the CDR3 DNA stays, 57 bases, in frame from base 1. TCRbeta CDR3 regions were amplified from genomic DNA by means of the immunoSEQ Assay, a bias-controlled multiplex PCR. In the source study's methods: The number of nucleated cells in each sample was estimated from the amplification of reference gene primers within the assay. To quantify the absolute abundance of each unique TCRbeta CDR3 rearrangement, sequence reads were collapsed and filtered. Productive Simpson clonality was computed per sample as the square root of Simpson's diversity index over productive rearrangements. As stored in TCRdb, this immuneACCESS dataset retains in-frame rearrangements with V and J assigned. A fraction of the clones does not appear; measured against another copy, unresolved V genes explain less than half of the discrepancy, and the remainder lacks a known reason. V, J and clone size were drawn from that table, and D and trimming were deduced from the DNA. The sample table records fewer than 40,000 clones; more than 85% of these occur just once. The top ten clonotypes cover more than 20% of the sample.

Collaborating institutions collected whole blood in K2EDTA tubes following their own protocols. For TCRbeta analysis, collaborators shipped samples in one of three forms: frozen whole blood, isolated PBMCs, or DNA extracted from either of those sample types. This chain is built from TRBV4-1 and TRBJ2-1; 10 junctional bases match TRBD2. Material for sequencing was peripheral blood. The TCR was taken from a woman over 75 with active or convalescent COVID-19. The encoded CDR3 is CASSPTTSGRTSSYNEQFF. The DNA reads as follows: TGCGCCAGCAGCCCTACGACTAGCGGGCGGACCAGCTCCTACAATGAGCAGTTCTTC.